The 12 T cell receptor beta chains below come from one sample, sequenced in a study of technical replicates of blood from several donors. Profiled with immunoSEQ multiplex PCR; TCRdb holds only in-frame clones, not every one. The sample lists around 49,000 clones, roughly 95% occurring once. The sequenced sample consisted of T cells isolated from PBMCs. Receptors were obtained from a human donor in good health.

The chain has TRBV11-2 and TRBJ1-3, with 7 bases that match TRBD1. CDR3 size: 14 residues. CDR1 SGHAT and CDR2 FQNNGV come from the germline V gene. Trimming took 5 bases from V and 3 from J; bases not matched to a gene: 4. The CDR3, as DNA: TGTGCCAGCAGCCTCAACAGGGGTGGAAACACCATATATTTT. This codes for CASSLNRGGNTIYF.

The chain couples TRBV4-1 to TRBJ2-3, with 9 bases that match TRBD2. V lost 1 base and J lost 3; bases outside the gene matches: 8. From germline, CDR1 is MGHRA and CDR2 YSYEKL. This CDR3 has 17 residues. The CDR3 DNA reads TGCGCCAGCAGCCAAGCAGGCGGGAGGGCCATAACAGATACGCAGTATTTT. Its protein is CASSQAGGRAITDTQYF.

The chain has TRBV11-3 and TRBJ2-3; D might be TRBD1 (5 bases). The CDR3 is 15 residues long. The V gene lost 1 base and the J gene lost 3 bases, with 11 bases spanning the gap. Germline loops: CDR1 SGHNT, CDR2 YENEEA. DNA for the CDR3: TGTGCCAGCAGCTTAGGGCAGGGTCGAACAGATACGCAGTATTTT. This translates into CASSLGQGRTDTQYF.

This chain links TRBV6-5 with TRBJ1-2, with unresolved D. V was shortened by 9 bases and J by 4 bases, with 12 bases between the two germline ends. This CDR3 is built from 12 residues. Germline V gene lookup returns CDR1 MNHEY and CDR2 SVGAGI. CDR3 coding DNA: TGTGCCAGTGCTCGAGACTTCTATGGCTACACCTTC. Its protein is CASARDFYGYTF.

This chain links TRBV4-2 with TRBJ2-1, with D possibly matching TRBD2 (6 bases). The CDR3 length is 17 residues. In germline, CDR1 is LGHNA, CDR2 YNFKEQ. Trimming removed 1 base at V and 1 base at J, with 14 bases between. Here the CDR3 reads CASSQVRGGTSYNEQFF. In DNA form, the CDR3 reads TGTGCCAGCAGCCAAGTTAGAGGCGGGACTTCCTACAATGAGCAGTTCTTC.

The DNA of the CDR3 is TGTGCCACCAGCAGTGCGGAGAACTATGGCTACACCTTC. As protein: CATSSAENYGYTF. The chain uses TRBV15 and TRBJ1-2; no clear D. There are 13 residues in the CDR3. V was trimmed by 3 bases and J by 2 bases, leaving 7 bases between them. The germline gives CDR1 LNHNV, CDR2 YYDKDF (reference sequence).

The chain employs TRBV10-3 and TRBJ2-7; D is perhaps TRBD1 (5 bases). The CDR3 is 14 amino acids. The ends were cut back, 5 bases at V and 6 bases at J, with 17 bases in the middle. Germline V gives CDR1 ENHRY, CDR2 SYGVKD. For the CDR3, the DNA is TGTGCCATCAGTCAGGCCCTCTACGACAGCGAGCAGTACTTC. It codes for CAISQALYDSEQYF.

V and J are TRBV30 and TRBJ2-4; no reliable D call. CDR1 is GTSNPN, CDR2 SVGIG, per germline (reference sequence). With 0 bases removed from V and 0 bases from J, the gap between germline ends came to 6 bases. This CDR3 comprises 14 residues. For the CDR3, the DNA is TGTGCCTGGAGTGTAGAGGAAGCCAAAAACATTCAGTACTTC. Its protein is CAWSVEEAKNIQYF.

The chain couples TRBV10-3 to TRBJ1-1; D perhaps matches TRBD1 (5 bases). The V gene's germline CDR1 is ENHRY and CDR2 SYGVKD. The V and J ends lost 3 bases and 3 bases respectively, with 8 bases between them. The CDR3 has 13 amino acids. CDR3 sequence (DNA): TGTGCCATCAGTGAAGGGGTGGACACTGAAGCTTTCTTT. It codes for CAISEGVDTEAFF.

V gene TRBV2 combines with J gene TRBJ2-7; D call uncertain. Trimming pared 3 bases from V and 4 bases from J, leaving 4 bases between. CDR3 length: 11 amino acids. Germline V gives CDR1 SNHLY, CDR2 FYNNEI. The CDR3 DNA reads as TGTGCCAGCAGTGAGCTATACGAGCAGTACTTC. Protein sequence: CASSELYEQYF.

The V call is TRBV30, the J call TRBJ2-3; 12 bases line up with TRBD2. Germline loops: CDR1 GTSNPN, CDR2 SVGIG (reference sequence). J gave up 6 bases and V 2 bases, and 6 bases lay outside the gene matches. There are 15 residues in the CDR3. CDR3 DNA sequence: TGTGCCTGGAGTTCCCTAGCGGGAGGGCCGGATACGCAGTATTTT. This codes for CAWSSLAGGPDTQYF.

The V call is TRBV4-3, the J call TRBJ2-7, with 9 bases lining up with TRBD1. The germline CDR1 and CDR2 sequences are LGHNA and YSLEER. The trim removed 2 bases at V and 4 bases at J, leaving 6 bases unmatched. The CDR3 has 15 amino acids. The CDR3 is CASSQPPGQGYEQYF. DNA for the CDR3: TGCGCCAGCAGCCAACCTCCGGGACAGGGTTACGAGCAGTACTTC.